These T cell receptor beta chains were read from a single sample in a study of T cells in Graves' hyperthyroidism and ophthalmopathy. MiXCR, applied by TCRdb to the multiplex PCR reads, yields one record per CDR3 protein. The repertoire holds roughly 93,000 distinct CDR3 sequences, approximately 56% seen once, with roughly 26% in the top ten. The sequenced material came from blood. The receptor source for this set is a woman in her forties with Graves' hyperthyroidism. Each CDR3 is given with its conserved first and last residue. A D gene is named only where the DNA matches it firmly. Expanded clones are given a class, and other clones once, few, many or no size at all.

>TRBJ2-5|TRBV5-1|-|TRBD1|16
TGCGCCAGCAGCCCTAAACGCCGGACAGGGCCGAAGACCCAGTACTTC
CASSPKRRTGPKTQYF
>TRBJ2-7|TRBV10-3|many|-|13
TGTGCCATCACTCCAGACGGAATCTACGAGCAGTACTTC
CAITPDGIYEQYF
>TRBJ1-1|TRBV20-1|many|TRBD1|14
TGCAGTGCTAGTTCCGGGACAGGAGGGACTGAAGCTTTCTTT
CSASSGTGGTEAFF
>TRBJ2-5|TRBV7-2|-|TRBD1|17
TGTGCCAGCACAATAAACAGGGGGCTAGCGAGGCAAGAGACCCAGTACTTC
CASTINRGLARQETQYF
>TRBJ2-2|TRBV25-1|-|-|13
TGTGCCAGCGGGAGAGGGATCACCGGGGAGCTGTTTTTT
CASGRGITGELFF
>TRBJ2-2|TRBV7-2|many|TRBD2|16
TGTGCCAGCAGCCCCGGGTCCGGGGGAGGGACCGGGGAGCTGTTTTTT
CASSPGSGGGTGELFF
>TRBJ1-2|TRBV7-9|-|-|15
TGTGCCAGCAGCCCGAGCGGGGATCCCTACTATGGCTACACCTTC
CASSPSGDPYYGYTF
>TRBJ2-7|TRBV7-8|many|-|12
TGTGCCAGCAGCTTATTTTCCCACGAGCAGTACTTC
CASSLFSHEQYF
>TRBJ1-1|TRBV2|many|-|14
TGTGTCAAGGGCACAGGAAGAGTGGGCACTGAAGCTTTCTTT
CVKGTGRVGTEAFF
>TRBJ2-2|TRBV9|once|-|14
TGTGCCAGCAGCGCAACGGACTATCCCGGGGAGCTGTTTTTT
CASSATDYPGELFF
>TRBJ2-5|TRBV6-5|-|-|15
TGTGCCATCAGTTACCCAGGACAGAGACAAGAGACCCAGTACTTC
CAISYPGQRQETQYF
>TRBJ1-6|TRBV9|-|-|14
TGTGCCAGCAGCGGGACAGCGGGCAATTCACCCCTCCACTTT
CASSGTAGNSPLHF
>TRBJ1-2|TRBV10-3|-|-|14
TGTGCCATCAGTGAGTGGGGAGGGAACTATGGCTACACCTTC
CAISEWGGNYGYTF
>TRBJ2-7|TRBV5-1|-|-|19
TGCGCCAGCAGCTTGGGACCCATGGGCCAGCGGGACACCCCCTACGAGCAGTACTTC
CASSLGPMGQRDTPYEQYF
>TRBJ2-5|TRBV15|once|TRBD2|15
TGTGCCACCAGCAGGGTAGCGGGAGTCCAAGAGACCCAGTACTTC
CATSRVAGVQETQYF
>TRBJ2-7|TRBV4-3|many|-|12
TGCGCCAGCAGCCAAGAGGAGGGCGAGCAGTACTTC
CASSQEEGEQYF
>TRBJ1-5|TRBV20-1|-|TRBD1|14
TGCAGTGCTAGGGTCAGACAGGGAGATCAGCCCCAGCATTTT
CSARVRQGDQPQHF
>TRBJ2-5|TRBV7-2|many|-|15
TGTGCCAGCAGCCAAGGGTATAGCCCCCAAGAGACCCAGTACTTC
CASSQGYSPQETQYF
>TRBJ2-3|TRBV20-1|few|TRBD2|15
TGCAGTGCTAGGAGGACCACTAGCGGGAGGAATACGCAGTATTTT
CSARRTTSGRNTQYF
>TRBJ1-2|TRBV6-6|many|-|13
TGTGCCAGCTTCGGACAGCTCAACTATGGCTACACCTTC
CASFGQLNYGYTF
>TRBJ2-5|TRBV7-9|-|TRBD2|12
TGTGCCAGCAACCGGGGGGGTGGGACCCAGCACTTC
CASNRGGGTQHF
>TRBJ2-5|TRBV7-2|many|TRBD1|15
TGTGCCAGCAGTCGTGACAGGGCTTCGGGAGAGACCCAGTACTTC
CASSRDRASGETQYF
>TRBJ1-5|TRBV4-1|-|-|13
TGCGCCAGCAGCGTACATGGGTCGGGGCCCCAGCATTTT
CASSVHGSGPQHF
>TRBJ2-2|TRBV5-1|-|-|15
TGCGCCAGTCGAAGAGTCAGTCGGAACACCGGGGAGCTGTTTTTT
CASRRVSRNTGELFF
>TRBJ2-5|TRBV15|-|TRBD2|17
TGTGCCACCAGCAGTCCCCGACTAGCGGGGTTCCAAGAGACCCAGTACTTC
CATSSPRLAGFQETQYF
>TRBJ2-2|TRBV27|-|-|11
TGTGCCAGCATGGGCGGTGGGGAGCTGTTTTTT
CASMGGGELFF
>TRBJ1-1|TRBV25-1|-|-|13
TGTGCCAGCAGTGCGACAGGGAACACTGAAGCTTTCTTT
CASSATGNTEAFF
>TRBJ2-5|TRBV5-1|many|TRBD1|15
TGCGCCAGCAGCCCGCGACAGGGACGAACGGAGACCCAGTACTTC
CASSPRQGRTETQYF
>TRBJ2-7|TRBV20-1|-|TRBD1|15
TGCAGTGCTAGTGGCGTTGGGACAGGGCTCGACGAGCAGTACTTC
CSASGVGTGLDEQYF
>TRBJ1-2|TRBV7-9|-|TRBD1|17
TGTGCCAGCAGCTTAGGGGACAGCCTCAAAGCTAACTATGGCTACACCTTC
CASSLGDSLKANYGYTF
>TRBJ2-7|TRBV2|many|TRBD1|14
TGTGCCAGCAGTCCAGGACAGGGGGCCTACGAGCAGTACTTC
CASSPGQGAYEQYF
>TRBJ1-2|TRBV4-1|-|-|14
TGCGCCAGCAGCCCTTCCGTGGGGGTGGCTGGAAACACCTTC
CASSPSVGVAGNTF
>TRBJ2-7|TRBV7-2|many|-|15
TGTGCCAGCAGCCTGATGGCCACCCTCTCCTACGAGCAGTACTTC
CASSLMATLSYEQYF
>TRBJ1-2|TRBV7-2|once|-|15
TGTGCCAGCAGATTAGGGGGAACGCAGTTCTATGGCTACACCTTC
CASRLGGTQFYGYTF
>TRBJ2-1|TRBV20-1|-|-|13
TGCAGTGCTAATCGCGGGAAATACAATAAGCAGTTCTTC
CSANRGKYNKQFF
>TRBJ2-7|TRBV24-1|many|TRBD1|12
TGTGCCACCAGTGGACAGGGTGGCGAGCAGTACTTC
CATSGQGGEQYF
>TRBJ1-2|TRBV27|-|-|14
TGTGCCAGCAGTACGCAAGGACAGCCTTATGGCTACACCTTC
CASSTQGQPYGYTF
>TRBJ1-6|TRBV2|-|TRBD1|18
TGTGCCAGCAGTGTCCGGGACAGGGCCCATTATAAGAATTCACCCCTCCACTTT
CASSVRDRAHYKNSPLHF
>TRBJ1-2|TRBV29-1|many|TRBD1|12
TGCAGCGTTGGAGGGACAGGGGAAGGCTACACCTTC
CSVGGTGEGYTF
>TRBJ2-7|TRBV10-3|-|-|13
TGTGCCATCGGGCAAGCGGGTTCCTACGAGCAGTACTTC
CAIGQAGSYEQYF
>TRBJ1-2|TRBV10-3|-|-|14
TGTGCCATCAAGGACTCCAGAAACAACTATGGCTACACCTTC
CAIKDSRNNYGYTF
>TRBJ2-3|TRBV2|few|TRBD2|18
TGTGCCAGCAGTTTATGGCGGCTAGCGGATCCTAGCACAGATACGCAGTATTTT
CASSLWRLADPSTDTQYF
>TRBJ1-2|TRBV10-2|many|-|13
TGCGCCAGCAGTGAGCTGGAGAACTATGGCTACACCTTC
CASSELENYGYTF
>TRBJ2-5|TRBV29-1|many|-|15
TGCAGCGTTGAAAGGTTCGAGGGAGTAAGAGAGACCCAGTACTTC
CSVERFEGVRETQYF
>TRBJ2-2|TRBV20-1|many|TRBD2|15
TGCAGTGCTAGAGATTGGGGGAGGGCCACCGGGGAGCTGTTTTTT
CSARDWGRATGELFF
>TRBJ1-5|TRBV5-1|-|TRBD1|16
TGCGCCAGCAGCTTCGGACAGGGGGCTAGCAATCAGCCCCAGCATTTT
CASSFGQGASNQPQHF
>TRBJ1-5|TRBV13|many|TRBD1|17
TGCGCCAGCAGCCAAACAGAACGGACAGGGAGCAATCAGCCCCAGCATTTT
CASSQTERTGSNQPQHF
>TRBJ1-1|TRBV7-9|once|-|15
TGTGCCAGCAGCTTTGGAGGGGGGTTGGGAACTGAAGCTTTCTTT
CASSFGGGLGTEAFF
>TRBJ2-7|TRBV19|-|-|14
TGTGCCAGTAGTATAGGAGGGGGTCTCTACGAGCAGTACTTC
CASSIGGGLYEQYF
>TRBJ1-6|TRBV9|many|-|13
TGTGCCAGCAGCCCGCTTCTGGGGGGACCCCTCCACTTT
CASSPLLGGPLHF
>TRBJ1-4|TRBV2|-|TRBD1|15
TGTGCCAGCCCCCTCCGACAGGGAAATAATGAAACACTGTTTTTT
CASPLRQGNNETLFF
>TRBJ1-1|TRBV6-1|many|TRBD1|12
TGTGCCAGCAGTCCTGGACAGGGGGAAGCTTTCTTT
CASSPGQGEAFF
>TRBJ1-2|TRBV9|few|-|13
TGTGCCAGCAGCCAAGGGGAGATCTATGGCTACACCTTC
CASSQGEIYGYTF
>TRBJ2-2|TRBV7-9|-|-|15
TGTGCCAGCAGCTTAGTTACGGGGGACACCGGGGAGCTGTTTTTT
CASSLVTGDTGELFF